A selection of T cell receptor beta chains follows, all from one sample in a study of cytomegalovirus exposure and HLA in healthy donors. Assay used: immunoSEQ multiplex PCR; TCRdb lists only in-frame clones, some missing. The sample includes 55,000 to 70,000 clones, approximately 90% of them seen just once. The sequencing sample was made of PBMCs. The source of these receptors is a man between 18 and 35 years old in good health and CMV-seronegative. The conserved cysteine and the conserved F or W are not part of the CDR3 here. Clone size is given for some rows only: seen once, a few or many times, or a class if the clone is expanded.

abundance: .; v_gene: TRBV15; j_gene: TRBJ2-3; len: 14; CDR3aa: ATSRTHGTSTDTQY
abundance: .; v_gene: TRBV28; j_gene: TRBJ1-3; len: 14; CDR3aa: ASSLNRPLSGNTIY
abundance: once; v_gene: TRBV5-1; j_gene: TRBJ2-7; len: 12; CDR3aa: ASSLAAGAFEQY
abundance: .; v_gene: TRBV6-4; j_gene: TRBJ1-2; len: 9; CDR3aa: ASSGGNGYT
abundance: .; v_gene: TRBV19; j_gene: TRBJ2-2; len: 15; CDR3aa: ASSSYPVVSHTGELF
abundance: .; v_gene: TRBV29-1; j_gene: TRBJ2-2; len: 10; CDR3aa: SVAGGAGELF
abundance: .; v_gene: TRBV19; j_gene: TRBJ1-1; len: 13; CDR3aa: ASSIEGRLNTEAF
abundance: .; v_gene: TRBV7-2; j_gene: TRBJ2-1; len: 15; CDR3aa: ASSPLQGLAGGGEQF
abundance: few; v_gene: TRBV28; j_gene: TRBJ2-7; len: 13; CDR3aa: ASSPPDRALYEQY
abundance: .; v_gene: TRBV28; j_gene: TRBJ2-7; len: 13; CDR3aa: ASSLYRGSSYEQY
abundance: .; v_gene: TRBV28; j_gene: TRBJ2-2; len: 13; CDR3aa: ASSFYRANTGELF
abundance: .; v_gene: TRBV5-1; j_gene: TRBJ1-2; len: 13; CDR3aa: ASSPPGATNYGYT